This paragraph reports one TCR beta chain. Which antigen it targets is not known. Base qualities are not at hand, and no much larger clone is one base apart. The treatment or condition label, as the study defines it: PENTA 11 planned treatment interruption arm or continuous ART arm. The participants, all children from the United Kingdom aged 2 to 15 years, had been on at least three-drug ART for a minimum of 24 weeks. Cryopreserved PBMCs containing at least 5 million viable cells were needed, and a handful of candidate patients were excluded because their viable PBMC yield was low. Using a FACSAria III cell sorter, naive CD4+ CD45RA+ CD45RO- T cells were FACS-sorted out of thawed PBMCs. After sorting, cells were fixed, and RNA was extracted with the RNeasy FFPE kit and then with the RNeasy Micro kit. This sample was included in a study of HIV-infected children after antiretroviral therapy interruption (dated by TCRdb to the late 2010s). Context from the whole study: Eight children, all with CD4+ count above 500 and viral load below 50 copies/ml, were included, of whom four were on planned treatment interruption and four were on continuous treatment. Median age was around 9 years in the interruption group and over 7 years in the continuous treatment group. Exposure to EBV and CMV had been recorded for most participating children. For the interruption arm, samples were taken at week 0, at week 12, at the end of interruption (week 24 or 48), and roughly 3 years after the study ended. In the continuous-treatment arm, samples from corresponding weeks 0, 48 and 150 were analyzed. Alongside measurements of thymic output, TCR repertoires of children on planned treatment interruption were compared with TCR repertoires of children on continuous antiretroviral treatment.

The CDR3 runs 16 residues from the cysteine to the phenylalanine. Only the CDR3 DNA stays, 48 bases, in frame from base 1. CDR1 and CDR2, per the germline V gene, are SGHRS and YFSETQ. V has 0 bases trimmed and J has 7 bases trimmed; junction bases matching no gene number 12. Library generation was performed with 3' RACE. TCR libraries were constructed from RNA with a 3' RACE protocol that used unique molecular identifiers to correct for PCR amplification bias. As many as 12 amplicon libraries were pooled and then sequenced on an Illumina MiSeq using v2 2x250 paired-end chemistry. Regarding the original processing steps: Decombinator was used to process the reads, assigning V and J genes and CDR3 and applying barcode-based correction of errors and PCR bias. Repertoires were subsampled to equal depth before Gini coefficient calculation using the R ineq package. Three approaches were used to assess CDR3 similarity: GLIPH, Hamming distance and a shared triplet metric. TCRdb reworked the public reads: Q25 trimming with fastp, MiXCR clone assembly, productive beta chains retained. All rows with the same CDR3 protein become a single entry with the most common DNA and genes. V and J calls and clone size were set by TCRdb, not the authors. The sample table holds about 89,000 distinct CDR3 sequences, of which about 6.9% were seen once. The ten biggest clones cover roughly 1.1% of the sample.

The full study reports these points: The small number of patients is a limitation of the study, so the data should be interpreted with caution. In the naive CD4+ repertoires of PTI patients, CDR3 sharing between time points dropped after the start of interruption, while many sequences were shared between the end of interruption and 3 years later. The naive CD4+ Gini coefficient rose by the end of treatment interruption, suggesting clonal expansion, and returned to baseline by 3 years. Sorted CD45RA+ naive cells might include minor non-naive CD45RA+ populations such as EMRA or stem memory cells.

The rearranged chain carries TRBV5-1 and TRBJ1-1; 7 bases in the junction line up with TRBD1. This specimen consisted of CD45RA+ CD4+ T cells from PBMCs, pooled from several time points, obtained from a donor given antiretroviral therapy, either interrupted or continuous. This specimen's cell subset or site label, per the study, means: naive CD4+ CD45RA+ CD45RO- T cells. The sequence came from a pool of human donors with HIV. The CDR3 protein sequence reads: CASSLVVNRGSGEAFF. In nucleotides, the sequence is TGCGCCAGCAGCTTGGTGGTTAACAGGGGTAGTGGTGAAGCTTTCTTT.